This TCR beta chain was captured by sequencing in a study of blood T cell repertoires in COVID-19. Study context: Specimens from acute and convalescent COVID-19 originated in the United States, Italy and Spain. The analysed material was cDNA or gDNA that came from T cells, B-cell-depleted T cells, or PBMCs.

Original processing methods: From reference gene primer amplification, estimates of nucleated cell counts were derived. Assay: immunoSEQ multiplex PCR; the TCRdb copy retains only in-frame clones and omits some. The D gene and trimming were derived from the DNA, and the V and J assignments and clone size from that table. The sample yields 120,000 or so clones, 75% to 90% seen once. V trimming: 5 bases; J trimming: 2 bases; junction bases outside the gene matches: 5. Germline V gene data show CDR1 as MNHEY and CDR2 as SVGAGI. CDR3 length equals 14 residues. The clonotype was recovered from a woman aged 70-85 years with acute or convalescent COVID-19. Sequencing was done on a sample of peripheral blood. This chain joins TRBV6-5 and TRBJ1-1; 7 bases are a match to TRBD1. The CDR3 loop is CASSMDRSNTEAFF. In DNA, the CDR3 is TGTGCCAGCAGTATGGACAGGTCAAACACTGAAGCTTTCTTT.